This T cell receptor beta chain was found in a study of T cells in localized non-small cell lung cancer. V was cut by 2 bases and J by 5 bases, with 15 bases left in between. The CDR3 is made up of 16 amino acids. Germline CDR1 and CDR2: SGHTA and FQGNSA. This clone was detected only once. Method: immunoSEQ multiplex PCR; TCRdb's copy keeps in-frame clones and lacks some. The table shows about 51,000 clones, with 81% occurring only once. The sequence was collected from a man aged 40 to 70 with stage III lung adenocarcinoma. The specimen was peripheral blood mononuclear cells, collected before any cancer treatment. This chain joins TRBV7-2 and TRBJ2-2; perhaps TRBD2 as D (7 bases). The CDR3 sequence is CASSLSGGPRTGELFF. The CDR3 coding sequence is TGTGCCAGCAGCTTATCCGGGGGGCCGAGGACCGGGGAGCTGTTTTTT.